This section outlines one TCR beta chain sequence together with its context. This clonotype was recorded a few times. This clone's antigen is unknown. The junction does not match germline at one end; this may be a read error. Libraries from unsorted PBMCs were made from 2 million PBMCs kept in RNAlater at -80 degrees C until RNA extraction. The multiple sclerosis patients were enrolled in a US clinical protocol that evaluated disease progression with magnetic resonance imaging. Peripheral blood underwent Ficoll-Hypaque density gradient centrifugation to isolate PBMCs, which were then cryopreserved in liquid nitrogen. From cysteine to phenylalanine, the CDR3 is 16 amino acids long. The CDR3 DNA has 48 bases and is translated from base 1. The data were obtained in a study of neurological immune-mediated disorders (dated by TCRdb to between 2017 and 2020). Context from the whole study: Of the 35 or so multiple sclerosis patients, about 31 had relapsing-remitting MS and 3 had secondary progressive MS. Peripheral blood TCR-beta repertoires from patients with HTLV-I-associated myelopathy (HAM/TSP), patients with multiple sclerosis, and healthy controls were compared in the study using UMI-based sequencing. Alongside PBMC samples, the set of more than 80 TCR-beta libraries contained longitudinal samples, technical triplicates, and paired CD4+ and CD8+ T-cell subsets that had been sorted. The cohort was made up of approximately 71 subjects, consisting of roughly 14 HAM/TSP patients, around 35 multiple sclerosis patients and 20 or so healthy controls. Study-wide findings and limitations: No identical CDR3 amino acid sequences were found to be shared among expanded clones across subjects, suggesting that TCR-beta repertoires were private in all groups. TCR clonal expansion was greatest in HAM/TSP patients and smallest in MS patients, who ranked below even healthy controls. The MS cluster showed no association with clinical or MRI features, and the authors stated that larger cohorts are needed. In phylogenetic analysis, the repertoires of 18 of 34 MS patients grouped into a cluster of related CDR3 sequences, which suggests a possible signature at the repertoire level.

cDNA synthesis used template-switch 5'RACE with a primer carrying a 10-nucleotide random unique molecular identifier tagging each TCR transcript. Each sequencing run produced over 160 million TCR-beta sequences covering 15-18 subjects. The RNeasy kit was used for extraction of total RNA. TCR-beta VDJ regions were amplified with primers for the TCR constant region and the 5'RACE anchor, using the KAPA Real-time Library Amplification kit. A first PCR added sample indexes and Illumina adaptors, and a second PCR then raised library yield. The roughly 650 bp TCR product was size-selected on a 2% E-gel SizeSelection system after Ampure bead purification. Before pooling, library quality was assessed on a Bioanalyzer, concentration was determined with Qubit, and library quantification was performed with the Kapa Library Quantification kit. An Illumina HiSeq 2500 sequenced the libraries paired-end 2 x 150 bp. To increase sequence diversity, roughly 24-31% phiX was spiked into each library pool. The authors' analysis ran thus. The UMI-based MiGEC pipeline processed quality-filtered reads and removed over 75% of raw TCR sequences during error correction. VDJ genes were aligned to IMGT germline references, and each clonotype was defined by a unique CDR3 amino acid sequence together with V-J genes. Clonal expansion, Shannon diversity and CDR3 relatedness (CalcPairwiseDistances, ClusterSamples) were evaluated with VDJtools, and phylogenetic trees were built with CLCbio workbench. A clone was classed as expanded if it had 8 or more unique UMIs, a cutoff based on coefficient-of-variation modelling across technical triplicates. TCRdb trimmed the raw reads at Q25, called clones with MiXCR and kept productive beta chains. Entries that share a CDR3 protein sequence are merged under the most common genes and DNA. In this record, the V and J calls reflect TCRdb's handling and not the investigators' own analysis. The sample table shows 45,000 to 55,000 distinct CDR3 sequences, and approximately 3.3% are seen once. Around 5.6% of the sample is in the top ten clones.

The sample comprised PBMCs. The sequence is built from TRBV12-3 or TRBV12-4 and TRBJ1-5, with the D gene uncertain. This receptor was taken from a man in his forties with multiple sclerosis. The sequenced DNA: TGTGCCAGCAGTCAAACGACGGGGTATAGCAATCAGCCCCAGAATTTT. It codes for CASSQTTGYSNQPQNF.